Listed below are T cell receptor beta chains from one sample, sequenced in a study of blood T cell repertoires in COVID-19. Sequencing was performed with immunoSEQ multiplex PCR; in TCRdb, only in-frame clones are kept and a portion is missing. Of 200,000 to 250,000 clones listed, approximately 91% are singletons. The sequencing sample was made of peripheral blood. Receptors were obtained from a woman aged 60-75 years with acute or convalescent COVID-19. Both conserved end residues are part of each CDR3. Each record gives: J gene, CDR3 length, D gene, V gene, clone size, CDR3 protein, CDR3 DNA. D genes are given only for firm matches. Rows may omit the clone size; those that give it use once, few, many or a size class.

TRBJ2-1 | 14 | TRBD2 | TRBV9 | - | CASSSPHGGGEQFF | TGTGCCAGCAGCTCCCCTCACGGGGGGGGTGAGCAGTTCTTC
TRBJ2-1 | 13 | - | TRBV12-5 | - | CASGRTENNEQFF | TGTGCTAGTGGTCGGACTGAAAACAATGAGCAGTTCTTC
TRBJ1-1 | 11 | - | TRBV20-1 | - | CSARDPRGLFF | TGCAGTGCTAGAGATCCTAGAGGGCTTTTCTTT
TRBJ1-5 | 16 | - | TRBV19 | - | CASTLLGGPVGQPQHF | TGTGCCAGTACCCTTCTCGGAGGGCCGGTGGGTCAGCCCCAGCATTTT
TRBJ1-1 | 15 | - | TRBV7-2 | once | CASSLGTVAGTEAFF | TGTGCCAGCAGCTTAGGAACGGTGGCGGGCACTGAAGCTTTCTTT
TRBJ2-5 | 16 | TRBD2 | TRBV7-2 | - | CASRTASGGAQETQYF | TGTGCCAGCAGAACCGCTAGCGGGGGGGCCCAAGAGACCCAGTACTTC
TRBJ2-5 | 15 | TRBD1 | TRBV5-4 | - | CASSQGQGRQETQYF | TGTGCCAGCAGCCAGGGACAGGGTAGGCAAGAGACCCAGTACTTC
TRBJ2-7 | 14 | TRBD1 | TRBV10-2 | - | CASRDRGSPYEQYF | TGCGCCAGCAGAGACAGGGGGAGTCCCTACGAGCAGTACTTC
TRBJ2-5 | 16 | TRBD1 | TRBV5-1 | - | CASSLGDRSQKETQYF | TGCGCCAGCAGCTTGGGGGACAGGTCGCAGAAAGAGACCCAGTACTTC
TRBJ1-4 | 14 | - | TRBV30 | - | CAWKKGPSNEKLFF | TGTGCCTGGAAGAAGGGGCCATCTAATGAAAAACTGTTTTTT
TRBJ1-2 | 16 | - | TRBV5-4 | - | CASSPGQSSSGYGYTF | TGTGCCAGCAGCCCCGGACAGTCCTCTTCGGGCTATGGCTACACCTTC
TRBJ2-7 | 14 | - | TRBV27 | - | CASSPFGSTGEQYF | TGTGCCAGCAGCCCTTTTGGCAGTACGGGGGAGCAGTACTTC
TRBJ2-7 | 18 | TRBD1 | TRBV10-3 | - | CAISESMRERTGYGEQYF | TGTGCCATCAGTGAGTCAATGAGGGAGAGGACAGGGTATGGAGAGCAGTACTTC
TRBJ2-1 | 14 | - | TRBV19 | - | CASRNGDELNEQFF | TGTGCCAGTAGAAATGGAGATGAGCTCAATGAGCAGTTCTTC
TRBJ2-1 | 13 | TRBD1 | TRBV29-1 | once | CSVVRQGNNEQFF | TGCAGCGTTGTACGACAGGGTAACAATGAGCAGTTCTTC
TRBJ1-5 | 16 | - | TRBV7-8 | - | CASSSRAGPLNQPQHF | TGTGCCAGCAGCTCCCGAGCTGGGCCCTTAAATCAGCCCCAGCATTTT
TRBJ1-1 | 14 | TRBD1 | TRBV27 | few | CASSPGRQGFEAFF | TGTGCCAGCAGTCCAGGGCGACAGGGTTTTGAAGCTTTCTTT
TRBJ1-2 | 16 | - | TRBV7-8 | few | CASSLEIAGSNYGYTF | TGTGCCAGCAGCTTAGAAATCGCGGGATCAAACTATGGCTACACCTTC
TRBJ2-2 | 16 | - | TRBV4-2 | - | CASSHGGQPRTGELFF | TGTGCCAGCAGCCACGGGGGACAGCCCCGCACCGGGGAGCTGTTTTTT
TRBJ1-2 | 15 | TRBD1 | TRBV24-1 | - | CATSDGNRGQDGYTF | TGTGCCACCAGTGATGGGAACAGGGGGCAGGATGGCTACACCTTC
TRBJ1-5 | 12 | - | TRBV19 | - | CASRQGGQPQHF | TGTGCCAGCCGGCAGGGTGGTCAGCCCCAGCATTTT
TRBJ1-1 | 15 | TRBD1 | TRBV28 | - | CASSHAGTGSTEAFF | TGTGCCAGCAGCCACGCCGGGACAGGGTCCACTGAAGCTTTCTTT
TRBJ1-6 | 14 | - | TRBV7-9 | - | CASSLEAFNSPLHF | TGTGCCAGCAGCTTAGAAGCCTTTAATTCACCCCTCCACTTT
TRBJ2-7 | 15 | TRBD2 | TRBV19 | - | CASSDTSGGDYEQYF | TGTGCCAGTAGCGACACTAGCGGGGGGGACTACGAGCAGTACTTC